This T cell receptor (beta chain) was profiled in a study of cytomegalovirus exposure and HLA in healthy donors (TCRdb year 2017). With respect to the entire study: In an earlier analysis of approximately 500 of the donors, approximately 260 Gb of sequence data and approximately 100 million unique TCR beta sequences from 180 million or so T cells were reported. Five DR-DQ haplotypes were handled as single units for association and clustering, since linkage in the cohort was strong. An earlier analysis of some 500 of the donors applied high-throughput TCR beta sequencing to assess whether each TCR beta V gene segment acted as functional or pseudogenic. Typing coverage varied by locus: about 620-630 donors for A, B, C, DRB1 and DQB1; about 520 for DQA1; some 610 for DPA1; approximately 490 for DPB1. The study used immunosequencing to profile the T cell repertoires of under 700 subjects and linked those repertoires to cytomegalovirus serostatus. In the later analysis, no new phenotypic data were used to find candidate immune exposures; instead, reliance was placed on TCR beta sequences and their occurrence across donors. An early release that covered roughly 600 HLA-typed donors contained around 330 gigabases of sequencing data and tens of millions of unique TCR sequences. All discovery cohort repertoires had been generated on a single sequencing platform. The genetic ancestry cluster associated with self-reported Caucasian donors included about four fifths of the roughly 380 genotyped donors. To predict cytomegalovirus infection status, the study brought together high-throughput TCR immunosequencing, statistical association of individual TCRs with disease status, and machine learning. HLA typing included class I and class II loci at four-digit resolution. Donor age, sex, ethnicity and CMV serostatus were compiled alongside the repertoire data. Among 300 to 500 genotyped donors of the cohort, an average of approximately 240,000 unique TCR beta nucleotide sequences was sequenced per donor, of which about 19% were non-productive. A later analysis re-analyzed previously published TCR beta repertoires from 600 to 850 donors and added high-resolution HLA genotyping to study TCR occurrence patterns. The study was designed to test whether signatures of past pathogen exposure could be identified by cataloging public T cell receptors. Genome-wide SNP genotypes for about three fifths of the roughly 670 donors were used in a later genetic analysis, which treated that subset as a discovery cohort. A separate validation cohort of 100 to 150 different subjects was used in addition to the roughly 620-subject first cohort.

The cohort consisted of approximately 670 healthy bone marrow donors. At the time of sampling, every cohort member was nominally healthy, though immune exposures that went unrecorded were likely present. The donor was CMV seronegative and belonged to the group of over 350 seronegative cohort members. Each donor provided a peripheral blood sample, and peripheral blood mononuclear cells were used for TCR beta sequencing. Genomic DNA was extracted from the blood cell samples with the Qiagen DNeasy Blood Extraction Kit. Paper-wide results and their limitations: Roughly uniform sequencing depth across donors was assumed in presence/absence analyses, although this assumption may not hold. In a later analysis, several top co-occurrence clusters were reported to appear linked to parvovirus B19, influenza, CMV and Epstein-Barr virus. An earlier analysis of 587 of the donors showed that most TCR beta V segments appeared in productive rearrangements either about 90% or about 30% of the time, which broadly matched IMGT annotations. In a later genetic analysis, a missense DCLRE1C variant was associated with V-gene and J-gene trimming of TCR beta chains, and the association was replicated in an independent cohort. In vitro tests confirmed that three of the cytomegalovirus-associated TCR beta chains recognize cytomegalovirus antigens. HLA typing was unavailable for some donors at each locus, so association tests used only the typed subset. Compared with the roughly 720-donor mean, donors in an Asian-associated ancestry cluster had fewer N-insertions in productive TCRs, according to a later genetic analysis. A later analysis found that TCR association rates varied across HLA loci, with DRB1 alleles showing the most associated TCRs and HLA-C alleles the fewest. For the cohort, immune exposure information was limited to CMV serostatus. The sequencing pipeline was judged likely to have produced a cluster of highly shared sequence variants as a technical artifact. Across donors, most TCR sequences were observed very rarely, whereas some public TCRs were present in many individuals. A further reported finding was that TCR beta sequences accurately predicted the HLA-A and HLA-B alleles for most subjects in the first cohort. In a later analysis, most CMV-associated TCR beta chains were found to appear HLA-restricted, with HLA associations seemingly driven largely by CMV exposure. The earlier analysis of approximately 540 of the donors excluded roughly 17 rarely observed V segments, including chromosome 9 orphons, because counts were too low. It was suggested by the authors that the approach could potentially be generalized to other disease states and immunological phenotypes. In the study, roughly 160 TCR beta chains were listed as associated with cytomegalovirus. In both the original and validation cohorts, the classifier was reported to diagnose cytomegalovirus status with high specificity and sensitivity. The cohort was sequenced for TCR beta chains only, and without alpha or paired-chain data the features that could be detected were limited. Correlated functional status among segregating V segments might be attributable to linkage disequilibrium, but an unknown experimental factor could not be ruled out. In a later analysis, HLA-associated TCR beta chains were found to be more clonally expanded and to have lower generation probabilities than equally common non-associated chains. Strong co-occurrence of HLA alleles, especially DR and DQ, made assigning TCR associations to individual alleles difficult. In a later analysis, some 18,000 TCR beta sequences were associated with specific HLA alleles at a false discovery rate of 0.05.

Of note for this clone: What antigen it recognizes has not been identified. Per-base quality was not reported, and no clone a single base away is much larger than it.

The library was obtained by the immunoSEQ multiplex PCR assay. A mixture of 60 forward primers for TCR Vbeta segments and 13 reverse primers for TCR Jbeta segments was used in the multiplex PCR. The CDR3 region of rearranged TCR beta genes was amplified from genomic DNA with a multiplex PCR assay. Amplified TCR beta libraries were sequenced as 87-base-pair reads on the Illumina HiSeq System. As for the original processing: Across the roughly 670 repertoires, a later analysis counted some 80 million unique TCR beta chains, around 11 million of which were shared by at least two donors. To remove PCR and sequencing errors, raw reads were error-corrected and collapsed into unique sequences using a nearest-neighbor algorithm that merged closely related sequences. Alignment of CDR3 sequences to IMGT reference sequences was used to assign V, D and J gene segments. For a sequence to be retained, a match of at least six nucleotides to both a V gene segment and a J gene segment was required. Rearrangements were classified as productive when the CDR3 lacked stop codons and remained in frame with V and J, and all other rearrangements were classified as non-productive. Following IMGT convention, CDR3 was defined as the stretch from the second conserved V-encoded cysteine up to the conserved J-encoded phenylalanine. The earlier analysis of about 610 of the donors excluded any sequence lacking an unambiguous match to a single V gene segment. In an earlier analysis of several hundred of the donors, V segments were called functional above 56.7% productive rearrangements and were called segregating when the between-donor standard deviation exceeded 5%. To diagnose cytomegalovirus status from the catalog of TCR beta chain sequences, a statistical classification framework was built. In a later analysis, TCR nucleotide sequences were compared against IMGT/GENE-DB human TR gene sequences so that V and J genes could be assigned. Using the TCRdist pipeline, a later analysis assigned CDR3 sequences along with most-parsimonious VDJ recombination scenarios. A later analysis defined each TCR beta chain by its CDR3 amino acid sequence plus V-gene family, and excluded reads lacking a unique V-gene family. A later analysis removed 450 to 600 highly shared, low-generation-probability nucleotide sequences to deal with suspected cross-contamination and a sequencing artifact. In a later analysis, a clonal expansion index for each public chain was calculated from normalized within-repertoire ranks of inferred template counts. In a later analysis, generation probabilities were computed with a VDJ recombination model fitted to out-of-frame rearrangements, and the resulting probabilities were checked against IGoR. In a later analysis, TCR-TCR, TCR-HLA and TCR-CMV co-occurrence was scored with hypergeometric tests, and a repertoire-size bias correction was applied to TCR pairs. To estimate false discovery rates, a later analysis permuted the HLA or CMV assignments 20 times. In a later analysis, co-occurring TCRs were grouped using DBSCAN, with TCRdist sequence similarity added in when clustering inside HLA-allele-positive subsets. For co-occurrence clustering, repertoires with fewer than 30,000 or more than 120,000 public chains were excluded, along with about five repertoires with anomalous nucleotide sharing. TCRdb's version of the immuneACCESS table is confined to in-frame rearrangements and falls short of the full clone set. An unresolved V gene accounts for under half of the shortfall where checked; the remainder is of unknown origin. For V, J and clone size, that table is used; D and trimming come from the DNA. This sample is represented by 160,000 or so clones; around 77% of them were singletons. Approximately 2.5% of the sample is taken by the ten largest.

The TCR sequence derives from a man between 60 and 75 years old in good health and CMV-seronegative. The sample was PBMCs.

The DNA reads TGCAGCGTTGTTTGGACAGGGGCCCCCAGTCAGCCCCAGCATTTT. Its translation is CSVVWTGAPSQPQHF. The sequence is built from TRBV29-1 and TRBJ1-5; a stretch of 9 junction bases matches TRBD1. The CDR3, from cysteine to phenylalanine, totals 15 residues. The read is trimmed to its CDR3 DNA, 45 bases read in frame from base 1. In the germline V gene, CDR1 corresponds to SQVTM and CDR2 to ANQGSEA. Trimmed from V: 4 bases; trimmed from J: 6 bases; junction bases lacking a gene match: 10.